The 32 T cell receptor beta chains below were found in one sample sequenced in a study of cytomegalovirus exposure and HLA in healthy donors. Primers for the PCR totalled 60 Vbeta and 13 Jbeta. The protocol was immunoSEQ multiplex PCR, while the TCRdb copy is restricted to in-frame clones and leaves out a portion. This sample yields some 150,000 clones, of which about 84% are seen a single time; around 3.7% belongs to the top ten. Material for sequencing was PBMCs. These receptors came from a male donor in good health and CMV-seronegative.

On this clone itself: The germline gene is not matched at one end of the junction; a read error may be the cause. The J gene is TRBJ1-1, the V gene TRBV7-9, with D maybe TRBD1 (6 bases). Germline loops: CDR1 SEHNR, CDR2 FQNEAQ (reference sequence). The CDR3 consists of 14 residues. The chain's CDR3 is CSSSSTGLNTEAFF. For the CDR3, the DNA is TGTTCCAGCAGCTCGACAGGCCTGAACACTGAAGCTTTCTTT.

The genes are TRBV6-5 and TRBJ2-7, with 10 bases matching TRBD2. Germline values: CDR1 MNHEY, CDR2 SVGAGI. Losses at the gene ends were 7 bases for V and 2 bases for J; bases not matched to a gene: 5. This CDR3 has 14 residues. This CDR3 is CASNPGLAAYEQYF. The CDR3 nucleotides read TGTGCCAGCAATCCCGGACTAGCGGCCTACGAGCAGTACTTC.

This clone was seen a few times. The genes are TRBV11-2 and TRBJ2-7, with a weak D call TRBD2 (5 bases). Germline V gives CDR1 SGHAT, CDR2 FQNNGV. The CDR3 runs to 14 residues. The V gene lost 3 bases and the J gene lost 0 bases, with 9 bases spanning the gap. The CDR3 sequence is CASSLYRGSYEQYF. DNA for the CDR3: TGTGCCAGCAGCTTGTATCGGGGCTCCTACGAGCAGTACTTC.

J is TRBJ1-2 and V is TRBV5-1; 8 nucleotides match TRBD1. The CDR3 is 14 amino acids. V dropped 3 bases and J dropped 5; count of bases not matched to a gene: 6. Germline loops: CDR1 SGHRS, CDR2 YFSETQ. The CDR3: CASSSMTGVYGYTF. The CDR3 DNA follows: TGCGCCAGCAGCTCGATGACAGGGGTTTATGGCTACACCTTC. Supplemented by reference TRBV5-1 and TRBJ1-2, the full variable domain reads KAGVTQTPRYLIKTRGQQVTLSCSPISGHRSVSWYQQTPGQGLQFLFEYFSETQRNKGNFPGRFSGRQFSNSRSEMNVSTLELGDSALYLCASSSMTGVYGYTFGSGTRLTVV.

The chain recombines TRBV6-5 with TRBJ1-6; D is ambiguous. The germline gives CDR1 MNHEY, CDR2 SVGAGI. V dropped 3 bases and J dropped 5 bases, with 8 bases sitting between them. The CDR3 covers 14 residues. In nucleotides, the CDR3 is TGTGCCAGCAGTTATGTCCCTAATAATTCACCCCTCCACTTT. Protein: CASSYVPNNSPLHF.

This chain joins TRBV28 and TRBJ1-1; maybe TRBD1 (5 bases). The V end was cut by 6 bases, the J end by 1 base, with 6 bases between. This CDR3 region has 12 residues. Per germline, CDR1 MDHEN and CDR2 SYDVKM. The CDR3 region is CASSQGNTEAFF. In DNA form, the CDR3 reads TGTGCCAGCAGCCAGGGGAACACTGAAGCTTTCTTT.

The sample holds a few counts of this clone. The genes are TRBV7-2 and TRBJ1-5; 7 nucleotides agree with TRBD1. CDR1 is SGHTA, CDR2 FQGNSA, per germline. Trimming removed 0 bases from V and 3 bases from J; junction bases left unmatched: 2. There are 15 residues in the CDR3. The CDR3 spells CASSLAGQVNQPQHF. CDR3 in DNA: TGTGCCAGCAGCTTAGCTGGACAGGTCAATCAGCCCCAGCATTTT.

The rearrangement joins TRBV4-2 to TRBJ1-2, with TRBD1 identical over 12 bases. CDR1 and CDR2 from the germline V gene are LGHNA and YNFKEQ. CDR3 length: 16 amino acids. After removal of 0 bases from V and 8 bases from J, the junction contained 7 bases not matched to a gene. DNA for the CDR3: TGTGCCAGCAGCCAAGATGGGACAGGGGGCGGGGAAGGCTACACCTTC. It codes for CASSQDGTGGGEGYTF.

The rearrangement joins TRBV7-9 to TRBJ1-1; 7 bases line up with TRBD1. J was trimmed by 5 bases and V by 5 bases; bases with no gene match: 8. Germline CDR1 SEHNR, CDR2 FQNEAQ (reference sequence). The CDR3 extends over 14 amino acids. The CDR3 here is CASSQDRDGTEAFF. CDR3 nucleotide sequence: TGTGCCAGCAGCCAAGACAGGGATGGAACTGAAGCTTTCTTT.

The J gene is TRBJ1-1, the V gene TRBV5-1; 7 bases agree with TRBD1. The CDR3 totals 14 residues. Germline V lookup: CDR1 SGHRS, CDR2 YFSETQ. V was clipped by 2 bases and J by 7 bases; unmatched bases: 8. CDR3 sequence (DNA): TGCGCCAGCAGCTTAGCGACAGGGACGGTTGAAGCTTTCTTT. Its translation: CASSLATGTVEAFF.

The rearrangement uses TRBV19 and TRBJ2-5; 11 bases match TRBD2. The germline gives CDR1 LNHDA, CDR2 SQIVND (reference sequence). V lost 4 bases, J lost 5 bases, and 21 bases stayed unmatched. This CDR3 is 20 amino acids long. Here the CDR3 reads CASSTPFSGGGSSMGETQYF. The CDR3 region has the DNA TGTGCCAGTAGTACGCCATTTAGCGGGGGGGGATCCTCCATGGGGGAGACCCAGTACTTC.

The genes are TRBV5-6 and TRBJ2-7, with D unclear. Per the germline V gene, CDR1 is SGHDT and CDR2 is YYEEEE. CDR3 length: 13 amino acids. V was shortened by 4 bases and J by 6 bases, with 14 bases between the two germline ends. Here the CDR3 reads CASSQRSVGEQYF. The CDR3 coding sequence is TGTGCCAGCAGCCAAAGATCGGTCGGCGAGCAGTACTTC.

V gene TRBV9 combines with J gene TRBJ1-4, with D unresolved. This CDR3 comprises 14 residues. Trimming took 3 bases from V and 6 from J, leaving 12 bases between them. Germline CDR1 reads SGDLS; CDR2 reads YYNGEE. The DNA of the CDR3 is TGTGCCAGCAGCGACCGGGAGGGAGATGAAAAACTGTTTTTT. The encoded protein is CASSDREGDEKLFF. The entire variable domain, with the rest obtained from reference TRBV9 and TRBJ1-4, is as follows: DSGVTQTPKHLITATGQRVTLRCSPRSGDLSVYWYQQSLDQGLQFLIQYYNGEERAKGNILERFSAQQFPDLHSELNLSSLELGDSALYFCASSDREGDEKLFFGSGTQLSVL.

The CDR3 loop reads CASVSMTGMGTEAFF. The CDR3, as DNA: TGTGCCAGCGTGTCGATGACAGGGATGGGCACTGAAGCTTTCTTT. The chain uses TRBV7-9 and TRBJ1-1; 7 bases line up with TRBD1. The trim removed 8 bases at V and 4 bases at J, leaving 13 bases unmatched. Germline values: CDR1 SEHNR, CDR2 FQNEAQ (reference sequence). There are 15 residues in the CDR3.

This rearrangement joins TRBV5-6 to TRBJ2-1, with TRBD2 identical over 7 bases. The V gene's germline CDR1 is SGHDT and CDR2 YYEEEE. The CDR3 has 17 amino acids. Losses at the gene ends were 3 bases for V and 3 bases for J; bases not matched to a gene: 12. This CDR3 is CASSWGGSGAFYNEQFF. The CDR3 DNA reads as TGTGCCAGCAGCTGGGGAGGGAGCGGAGCCTTCTACAATGAGCAGTTCTTC.

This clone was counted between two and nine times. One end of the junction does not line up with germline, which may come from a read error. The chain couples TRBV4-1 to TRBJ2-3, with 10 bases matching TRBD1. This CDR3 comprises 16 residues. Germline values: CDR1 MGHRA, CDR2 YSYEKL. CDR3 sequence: CASSQDLGQGADTQYF. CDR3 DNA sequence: TGTGCCAGCAGCCAAGATTTAGGACAGGGGGCAGATACGCAGTATTTT.

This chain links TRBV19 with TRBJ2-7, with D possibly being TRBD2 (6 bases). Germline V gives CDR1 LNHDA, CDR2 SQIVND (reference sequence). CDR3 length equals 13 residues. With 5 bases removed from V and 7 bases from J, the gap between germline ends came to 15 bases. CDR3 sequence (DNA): TGTGCCAGTAGTCCTCGGACTAACGGAGAGCAGTACTTC. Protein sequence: CASSPRTNGEQYF.

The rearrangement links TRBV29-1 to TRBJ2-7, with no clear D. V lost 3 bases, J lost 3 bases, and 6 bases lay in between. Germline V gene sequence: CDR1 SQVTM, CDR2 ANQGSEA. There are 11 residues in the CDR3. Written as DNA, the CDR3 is TGCAGCGTTGAGTACAGCTACGAGCAGTACTTC. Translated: CSVEYSYEQYF.

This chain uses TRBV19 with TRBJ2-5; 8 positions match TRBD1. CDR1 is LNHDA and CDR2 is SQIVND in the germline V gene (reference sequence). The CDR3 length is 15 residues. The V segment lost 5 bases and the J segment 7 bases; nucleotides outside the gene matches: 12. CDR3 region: CASSDRGVGSRTQYF. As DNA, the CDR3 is TGTGCCAGTAGTGACAGGGGCGTAGGGTCCCGGACCCAGTACTTC.

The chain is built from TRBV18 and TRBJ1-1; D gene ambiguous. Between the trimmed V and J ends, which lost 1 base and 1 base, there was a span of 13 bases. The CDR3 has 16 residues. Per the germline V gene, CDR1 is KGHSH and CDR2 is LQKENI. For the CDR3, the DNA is TGTGCCAGCTCACCACTCCTCTGGGAGGGGAACACTGAAGCTTTCTTT. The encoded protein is CASSPLLWEGNTEAFF.

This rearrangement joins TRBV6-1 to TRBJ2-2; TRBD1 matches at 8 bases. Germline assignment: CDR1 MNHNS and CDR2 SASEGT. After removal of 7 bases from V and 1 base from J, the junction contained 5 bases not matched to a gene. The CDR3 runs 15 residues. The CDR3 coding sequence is TGTGCCAGCAAGCCCGGGACAGGGAACACCGGGGAGCTGTTTTTT. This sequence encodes CASKPGTGNTGELFF.

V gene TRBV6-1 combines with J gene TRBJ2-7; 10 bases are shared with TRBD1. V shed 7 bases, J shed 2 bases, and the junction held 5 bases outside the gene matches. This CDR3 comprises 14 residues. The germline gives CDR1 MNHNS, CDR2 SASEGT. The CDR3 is CASIQTGGPYEQYF. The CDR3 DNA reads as TGTGCCAGCATCCAGACAGGGGGCCCCTACGAGCAGTACTTC.

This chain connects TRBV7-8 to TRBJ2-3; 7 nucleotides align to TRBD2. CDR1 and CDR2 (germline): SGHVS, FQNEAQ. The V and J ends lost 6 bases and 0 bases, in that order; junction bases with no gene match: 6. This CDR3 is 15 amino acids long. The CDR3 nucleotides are TGTGCCAGCAGAGACCTAGCGGCTAGCACAGATACGCAGTATTTT. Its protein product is CASRDLAASTDTQYF.

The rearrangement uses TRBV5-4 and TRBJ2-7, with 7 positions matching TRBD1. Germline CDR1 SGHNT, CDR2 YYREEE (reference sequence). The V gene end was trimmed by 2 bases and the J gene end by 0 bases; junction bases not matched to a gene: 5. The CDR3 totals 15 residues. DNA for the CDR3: TGTGCCAGCAGCTTAAGGGGGCTAGGCTCCTACGAGCAGTACTTC. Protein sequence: CASSLRGLGSYEQYF.

In DNA, the CDR3 is TGTGCCAGCAGTCCAGGACTAGCGTCCTACGAGCAGTACTTC. Its translation: CASSPGLASYEQYF. The rearrangement links TRBV28 to TRBJ2-7; TRBD2 aligns across 9 bases. There are 14 residues in the CDR3. Germline V gene data show CDR1 as MDHEN and CDR2 as SYDVKM. J was trimmed by 1 base and V by 5 bases; bases with no gene match: 3. Based on the CDR3 plus reference TRBV28 and TRBJ2-7, the full variable domain is DVKVTQSSRYLVKRTGEKVFLECVQDMDHENMFWYRQDPGLGLRLIYFSYDVKMKEKGDIPEGYSVSREKKERFSLILESASTNQTSMYLCASSPGLASYEQYFGPGTRLTVT.

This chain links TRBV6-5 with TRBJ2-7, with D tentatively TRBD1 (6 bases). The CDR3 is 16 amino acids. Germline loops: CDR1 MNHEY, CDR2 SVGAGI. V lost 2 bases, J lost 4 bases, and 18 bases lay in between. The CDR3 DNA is TGTGCCAGCAGTTACCAAGTTAATACAGGGTTTTACGAGCAGTACTTC. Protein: CASSYQVNTGFYEQYF.

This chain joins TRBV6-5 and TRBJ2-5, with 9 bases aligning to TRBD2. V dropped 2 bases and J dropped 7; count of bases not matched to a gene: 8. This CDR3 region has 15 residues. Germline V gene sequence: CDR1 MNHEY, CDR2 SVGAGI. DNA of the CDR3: TGTGCCAGCAGTTACCGGCTAGCGGGGTCCGGGACCCAGTACTTC. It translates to CASSYRLAGSGTQYF.

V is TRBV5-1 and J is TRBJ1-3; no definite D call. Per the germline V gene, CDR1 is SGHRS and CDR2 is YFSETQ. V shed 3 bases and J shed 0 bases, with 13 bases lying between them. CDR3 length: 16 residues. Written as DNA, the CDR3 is TGCGCCAGCAGCTCTGGGAGGGTGCACTCTGGAAACACCATATATTTT. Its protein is CASSSGRVHSGNTIYF.

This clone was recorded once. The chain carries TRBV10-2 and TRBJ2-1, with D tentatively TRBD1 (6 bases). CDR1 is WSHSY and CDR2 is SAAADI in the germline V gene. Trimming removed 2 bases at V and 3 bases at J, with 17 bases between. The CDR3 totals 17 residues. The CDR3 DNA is TGCGCCAGCAGTGAGCCTTTCCGGGACACGGGCTACAATGAGCAGTTCTTC. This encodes CASSEPFRDTGYNEQFF.

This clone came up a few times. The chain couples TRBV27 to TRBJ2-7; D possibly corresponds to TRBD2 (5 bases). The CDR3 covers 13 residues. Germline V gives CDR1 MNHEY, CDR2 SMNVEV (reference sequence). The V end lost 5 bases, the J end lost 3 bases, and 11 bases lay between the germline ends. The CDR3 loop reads CASSPGINYEQYF. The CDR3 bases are TGTGCCAGCAGTCCCGGGATTAACTACGAGCAGTACTTC.

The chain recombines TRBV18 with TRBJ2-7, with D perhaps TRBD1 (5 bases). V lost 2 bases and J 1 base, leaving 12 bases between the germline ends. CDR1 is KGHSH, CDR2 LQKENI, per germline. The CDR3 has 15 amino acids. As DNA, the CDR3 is TGTGCCAGCTCACCAGTGGGAAGACAGTCCTACGAGCAGTACTTC. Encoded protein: CASSPVGRQSYEQYF.

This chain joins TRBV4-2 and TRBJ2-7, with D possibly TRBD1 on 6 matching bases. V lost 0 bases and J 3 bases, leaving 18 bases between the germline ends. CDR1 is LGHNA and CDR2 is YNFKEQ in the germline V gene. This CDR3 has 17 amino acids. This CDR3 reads CASSQESTGMSFYEQYF. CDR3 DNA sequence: TGTGCCAGCAGCCAAGAATCAACAGGGATGAGTTTCTACGAGCAGTACTTC.